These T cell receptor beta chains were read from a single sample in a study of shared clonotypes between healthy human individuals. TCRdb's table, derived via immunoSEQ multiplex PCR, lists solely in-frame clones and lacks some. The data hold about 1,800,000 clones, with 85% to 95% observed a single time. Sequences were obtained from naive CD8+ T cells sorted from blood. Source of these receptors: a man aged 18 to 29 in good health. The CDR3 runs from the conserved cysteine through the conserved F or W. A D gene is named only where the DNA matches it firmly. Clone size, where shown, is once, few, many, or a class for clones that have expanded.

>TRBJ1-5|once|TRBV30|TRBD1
CAWGTGGNQPQHF
TGTGCCTGGGGGACAGGGGGCAATCAGCCCCAGCATTTT
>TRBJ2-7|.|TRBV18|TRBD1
CASSPSTGPSYEQYF
TGTGCCAGCTCACCTTCGACAGGGCCCTCCTACGAGCAGTACTTC
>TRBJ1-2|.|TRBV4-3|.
CASSQDRGVVGGYTF
TGCGCCAGCAGCCAAGATAGGGGGGTTGTAGGTGGCTACACCTTC
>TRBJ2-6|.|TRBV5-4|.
CASSQDSGITSGANVLTF
TGTGCCAGCAGCCAGGACAGCGGAATTACCTCTGGGGCCAACGTCCTGACTTTC
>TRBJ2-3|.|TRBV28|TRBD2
CASSSSLAGTYTDTQYF
TGTGCCAGCAGTTCCTCTCTAGCGGGGACGTACACAGATACGCAGTATTTT
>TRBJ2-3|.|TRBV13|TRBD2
CASSLLLAGVRGTDTQYF
TGTGCCAGCAGCTTATTACTAGCGGGAGTCAGGGGGACAGATACGCAGTATTTT
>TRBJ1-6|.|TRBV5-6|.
CASSLGSLGSPLHF
TGTGCCAGCAGCTTGGGATCCCTCGGATCACCCCTCCACTTT
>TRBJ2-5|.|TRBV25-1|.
CASGLNMGFQETQYF
TGTGCCAGCGGCTTAAATATGGGCTTTCAAGAGACCCAGTACTTC
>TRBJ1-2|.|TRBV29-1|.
CSVEGGEDYGYTF
TGCAGCGTTGAAGGGGGGGAGGACTATGGCTACACCTTC
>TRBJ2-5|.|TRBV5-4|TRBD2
CATRTSAETQYF
TGTGCCACTCGGACTAGCGCGGAGACCCAGTACTTC